This TCR beta chain stems from a study of cytomegalovirus exposure and HLA in healthy donors. The overall study: Roughly 89 million unique TCR sequences came from HLA-typed donors in an early release. Study findings and constraints: In a later analysis, an Asian-associated ancestry cluster reportedly showed fewer N-insertions than the roughly 730-donor mean.

On this clone: No antigen is known for it.

Use of 60 Vbeta and 13 Jbeta primers characterized the PCR. Clones were read by immunoSEQ multiplex PCR, and TCRdb kept only the in-frame ones, dropping some. The sample carries under 130,000 clones, roughly 80% recorded once. CDR1 and CDR2 (germline): MGHRA, YSYEKL. CDR3 length: 16 amino acids. V shed 4 bases and J shed 1 base, with 15 bases lying between them. This receptor was identified in a woman aged 40 to 49 in good health and CMV-seropositive. The gene calls are TRBV4-1 and TRBJ2-3; D is possibly TRBD1 (5 bases). Sequencing was carried out using PBMCs. The CDR3 DNA follows: TGCGCCAGCAGCCCTTGGTCGTCCAGGGGCACAGATACGCAGTATTTT. Protein product: CASSPWSSRGTDTQYF.